One and the same sample provided the 27 T cell receptor beta chains below, sequenced in a study of shared clonotypes between healthy human individuals. Cells designated naive CD8 were CD45RO-negative and were positively selected for CCR7, with terminally differentiated effector memory CD45RA+ cells excluded. Method: immunoSEQ multiplex PCR; TCRdb's copy keeps in-frame clones and lacks some. This table has about 2 million clones, around 96% appearing once. What was sequenced was naive CD8+ T cells sorted from blood. These receptors were obtained from a man between 18 and 35 years old in good health.

J is TRBJ2-3 and V is TRBV5-6; possible D gene TRBD1, 5 bases. V was clipped by 1 base and J by 1 base, with 13 bases between them. CDR3 size: 16 residues. Germline CDR1 SGHDT, CDR2 YYEEEE. The CDR3 reads CASSLSPGAGTDTQYF. The DNA for the CDR3 is TGTGCCAGCAGCTTGTCCCCTGGGGCTGGCACAGATACGCAGTATTTT.

This clone appeared a few times. In nucleotides, the CDR3 is TGTGCCAGCAGCGTAGCGGGACGGGGCTCTGGAAACACCATATATTTT. Amino acid sequence: CASSVAGRGSGNTIYF. The V call is TRBV9, the J call TRBJ1-3; maybe TRBD1 (5 bases). CDR1 is SGDLS and CDR2 is YYNGEE in the germline V gene. The CDR3 runs 16 residues. V lost 0 bases and J lost 0, with 10 bases in between.

This clone came up once. CDR3 protein: CASSVGGPGQPQHF. The CDR3 region has the DNA TGTGCCAGCAGCGTAGGGGGGCCGGGTCAGCCCCAGCATTTT. The J gene is TRBJ1-5, the V gene TRBV9; tentative D call: TRBD1 (6 bases). Germline V lookup: CDR1 SGDLS, CDR2 YYNGEE. The CDR3 is 14 residues long. Trimming cost V 0 bases and J 6 bases, with 10 bases left between them. Supplemented by reference TRBV9 and TRBJ1-5, the full variable domain reads DSGVTQTPKHLITATGQRVTLRCSPRSGDLSVYWYQQSLDQGLQFLIQYYNGEERAKGNILERFSAQQFPDLHSELNLSSLELGDSALYFCASSVGGPGQPQHFGDGTRLSIL.

The V and J genes are TRBV27 and TRBJ1-6; 8 bases are shared with TRBD1. With 6 bases clipped from V and 0 bases from J, the junction kept 7 bases outside the gene matches. Germline values: CDR1 MNHEY, CDR2 SMNVEV (reference sequence). There are 17 residues in the CDR3. The CDR3 sequence is CASSPRGPSSYNSPLHF. CDR3 nucleotide sequence: TGTGCCAGCAGCCCCAGGGGGCCCAGCTCCTATAATTCACCCCTCCACTTT.

To note about this clone: Other nucleotide sequences in the sample specify the same CDR3. Here the CDR3 DNA reads TGCGCCAGCAGCCAAGGGCTGGCCTACGAGCAGTACTTC. This translates into CASSQGLAYEQYF. The chain has TRBV4-1 and TRBJ2-7; D not resolved. V lost 1 base, J lost 2 bases, and 6 bases lay in between. Germline lookup yields CDR1 MGHRA and CDR2 YSYEKL. This CDR3 contains 13 residues.

The chain recombines TRBV4-3 with TRBJ2-3, with 11 bases lining up with TRBD2. Trimming at V came to 2 bases and at J to 2 bases, leaving 9 bases not matched to a gene. The CDR3 extends over 18 amino acids. Germline V CDR1 and CDR2: LGHNA, YSLEER. CDR3 nucleotides: TGCGCCAGCAGCCAAACATCCAGACTAGCGGGGCCCACAGATACGCAGTATTTT. Residues: CASSQTSRLAGPTDTQYF.

The chain combines TRBV14 with TRBJ2-7; D is unclear. The CDR3 has 14 amino acids. The V gene lost 0 bases and the J gene lost 3 bases, with 9 bases spanning the gap. Germline CDR1 and CDR2: SGHDN and FVKESK. The CDR3 DNA reads TGTGCCAGCAGCCAAGACGGACGGAACTACGAGCAGTACTTC. As protein: CASSQDGRNYEQYF.

In its sample, this clone was seen a few times. The genes are TRBV30 and TRBJ2-7; a possible D gene is TRBD1 (5 bases). The germline V gene has CDR1 GTSNPN and CDR2 SVGIG (reference sequence). V lost 1 base, J lost 0 bases, and 19 bases lay in between. The CDR3 spans 17 residues. The CDR3 spells CAWSGGPRLRDSYEQYF. The DNA of the CDR3 is TGTGCCTGGAGTGGGGGCCCTAGGCTCAGGGACTCCTACGAGCAGTACTTC. Combining the CDR3 with reference TRBV30 and TRBJ2-7 gives the whole variable domain SQTIHQWPATLVQPVGSPLSLECTVEGTSNPNLYWYRQAAGRGLQLLFYSVGIGQISSEVPQNLSASRPQDRQFILSSKKLLLSDSGFYLCAWSGGPRLRDSYEQYFGPGTRLTVT.

This clone was detected a few times. Other DNA sequences within the sample encode an identical CDR3. This CDR3 is CASSISGNTEAFF. The DNA of the CDR3 is TGTGCCAGTAGTATCTCGGGGAACACTGAAGCTTTCTTT. J is TRBJ1-1 and V is TRBV19; D gene uncertain. Trimming cost V 3 bases and J 1 base, with 6 bases left between them. This CDR3 has 13 amino acids. CDR1 is LNHDA, CDR2 SQIVND, per germline (reference sequence).

This clone occurred a few times. The chain combines TRBV4-1 with TRBJ1-6, with 9 nucleotides matching TRBD1. The trim removed 4 bases at V and 13 bases at J, leaving 11 bases unmatched. Germline assignment: CDR1 MGHRA and CDR2 YSYEKL. The CDR3 spans 15 residues. This CDR3 is CASSPKRDRVIPLHF. Here the CDR3 DNA reads TGCGCCAGCAGCCCCAAACGGGACAGGGTTATTCCCCTCCACTTT.

This clone was seen just once. The chain joins TRBV9 to TRBJ2-3; 7 bases fit TRBD2. CDR3 length: 16 amino acids. Germline lookup yields CDR1 SGDLS and CDR2 YYNGEE. V lost 0 bases, J lost 2 bases, and 6 bases stayed unmatched. The CDR3 here is CASSVEVGGYTDTQYF. The CDR3 coding sequence is TGTGCCAGCAGCGTAGAAGTCGGGGGGTACACAGATACGCAGTATTTT.

This rearrangement joins TRBV9 to TRBJ2-3; D remains unclear. CDR3 size: 16 residues. Germline V gene sequence: CDR1 SGDLS, CDR2 YYNGEE. Trimming stripped 0 bases from V and 1 base from J, with 12 bases between. The DNA for the CDR3 is TGTGCCAGCAGCGTAGGGGCGGTGATTGGCACAGATACGCAGTATTTT. It yields the protein CASSVGAVIGTDTQYF.

V usage is TRBV27 and J usage is TRBJ2-3; D not resolved. The CDR3 consists of 12 residues. The V gene lost 6 bases and the J gene lost 8 bases, with 12 bases spanning the gap. Germline lookup yields CDR1 MNHEY and CDR2 SMNVEV (reference sequence). As DNA, the CDR3 is TGTGCCAGCAGCCTCGGAGTGGGTACGCAGTATTTT. Its translation is CASSLGVGTQYF.

V and J are TRBV6-1 and TRBJ2-1; D is ambiguous. This CDR3 is 13 amino acids long. V was trimmed by 3 bases and J by 5 bases, leaving 8 bases between them. Looked up from germline, CDR1 is MNHNS and CDR2 is SASEGT. CDR3 DNA sequence: TGTGCCAGCAGTGACGTGATTCACAATGAGCAGTTCTTC. It encodes CASSDVIHNEQFF.

The chain carries TRBV9 and TRBJ2-4, with D possibly being TRBD1 (5 bases). Germline CDR1 reads SGDLS; CDR2 reads YYNGEE. Trimming took off 6 bases at V and 2 bases at J, with 6 bases between the two ends. The CDR3 extends over 12 amino acids. The CDR3 DNA sequence: TGTGCCAGCACAGGGACCAAAAACATTCAGTACTTC. Protein sequence: CASTGTKNIQYF.

CDR3 protein: CASSVGGENTEAFF. Written as DNA, the CDR3 is TGCGCCAGCAGCGTGGGAGGTGAAAACACTGAAGCTTTCTTT. The chain has TRBV5-1 and TRBJ1-1; the D is unclear. This CDR3 is 14 amino acids long. Trimming cost V 4 bases and J 2 bases, with 12 bases left between them. Germline loops: CDR1 SGHRS, CDR2 YFSETQ.

The CDR3 sequence: CASSYRGVPNQPQHF. Written as DNA, the CDR3 is TGTGCCAGCAGTTACAGGGGGGTCCCCAATCAGCCCCAGCATTTT. This chain connects TRBV6-5 to TRBJ1-5, with D perhaps TRBD1 (6 bases). CDR3 length: 15 residues. The germline V gene has CDR1 MNHEY and CDR2 SVGAGI. Trimming took off 2 bases at V and 3 bases at J, with 11 bases between the two ends.

The rearrangement uses TRBV29-1 and TRBJ2-5; either TRBD1 or TRBD2 may fit D (6 bases each). The CDR3 totals 15 residues. With 1 base removed from V and 2 bases from J, the gap between germline ends came to 14 bases. Germline V gene lookup returns CDR1 SQVTM and CDR2 ANQGSEA. The CDR3 nucleotides read TGCAGCGTTGAAGGGGGGGCAGGGCTTCAAGAGACCCAGTACTTC. This gives the protein CSVEGGAGLQETQYF.

The rearrangement uses TRBV5-1 and TRBJ2-5, with 7 bases identical to TRBD2. V shed 0 bases, J shed 2 bases, and the junction held 7 bases outside the gene matches. Germline loops: CDR1 SGHRS, CDR2 YFSETQ. CDR3 length: 16 residues. Here the CDR3 reads CASSLVVGSGQETQYF. Here the CDR3 DNA reads TGCGCCAGCAGCTTGGTAGTGGGTAGCGGGCAAGAGACCCAGTACTTC.

A word on this clone: The same CDR3 is also encoded by other DNA sequences in this sample. The chain has TRBV4-3 and TRBJ1-5; 7 bases match TRBD1. V gave up 0 bases and J gave up 4 bases; unmatched junction bases: 3. The CDR3 is 15 amino acids. CDR1 is LGHNA and CDR2 is YSLEER in the germline V gene. The CDR3: CASSQDRGLNQPQHF. CDR3 DNA: TGCGCCAGCAGCCAAGATAGGGGGCTGAATCAGCCCCAGCATTTT.

The rearrangement uses TRBV27 and TRBJ1-5, with D hard to call. Trimming left V 5 bases short and J 3 bases short, with 8 bases between. The CDR3 loop spans 13 amino acids. Germline CDR1 is MNHEY and CDR2 is SMNVEV (reference sequence). CDR3 protein: CASSPGDNQPQHF. The CDR3 DNA reads as TGTGCCAGCAGTCCCGGGGACAATCAGCCCCAGCATTTT.

The chain is built from TRBV7-6 and TRBJ2-5, with TRBD1 matching over 10 bases. Germline trimming cut 4 bases from V and 4 bases from J; bases unmatched to any gene: 6. There are 15 residues in the CDR3. Germline CDR1 SGHVS, CDR2 FNYEAQ. The CDR3 DNA reads TGTGCCAGCAGCTCCGGGACAGGGGTAGTAGAGACCCAGTACTTC. Its translation is CASSSGTGVVETQYF.

This clone has only one observation. This sample also contains other DNA sequences that code for the same CDR3. The J gene is TRBJ2-7, the V gene TRBV4-1; D is uncertain. Deletions cut 0 bases from V and 6 bases from J, with 6 bases between. CDR1 is MGHRA and CDR2 is YSYEKL in the germline V gene. There are 12 residues in the CDR3. The CDR3 loop reads CASSQEASEQYF. DNA of the CDR3: TGCGCCAGCAGCCAAGAGGCGTCCGAGCAGTACTTC.

The V and J genes are TRBV10-3 and TRBJ1-1; D uncertain. With 3 bases removed from V and 3 bases from J, the gap between germline ends came to 5 bases. The CDR3 consists of 12 residues. CDR1 and CDR2 (germline): ENHRY, SYGVKD. CDR3 nucleotide sequence: TGTGCCATCAGTGAAGCCCACACTGAAGCTTTCTTT. Translating gives CAISEAHTEAFF.

V usage is TRBV5-6 and J usage is TRBJ2-7; D is unresolved. The CDR3 totals 15 residues. CDR1 and CDR2 (germline): SGHDT, YYEEEE. V lost 4 bases and J lost 0, with 14 bases in between. CDR3 sequence reads: CASSPVYGSSYEQYF. In nucleotides, the CDR3 is TGTGCCAGCAGCCCGGTATATGGAAGCTCCTACGAGCAGTACTTC.

Of note for this clone: Other DNA sequences in this sample translate to the same CDR3. The chain uses TRBV5-1 and TRBJ2-7; 8 bases fit TRBD1. V trimming: 4 bases; J trimming: 3 bases; junction bases outside the gene matches: 3. The CDR3 is 13 residues long. Germline V gene lookup returns CDR1 SGHRS and CDR2 YFSETQ. The CDR3 coding sequence is TGCGCCAGCAGCGCTGACAGGGGCTACGAGCAGTACTTC. Its protein product is CASSADRGYEQYF.

The chain combines TRBV4-3 with TRBJ2-3; tentative D call: TRBD2 (6 bases). Germline assignment: CDR1 LGHNA and CDR2 YSLEER. Trimming cost V 3 bases and J 0 bases, with 25 bases left between them. The CDR3 runs 20 residues. CDR3 nucleotides: TGCGCCAGCAGCCACAATTTCGGGACGGGGAGACTAGGGAGCACAGATACGCAGTATTTT. This codes for CASSHNFGTGRLGSTDTQYF.